The subject of this entry is one TCR beta chain. What it binds is unknown. The PCR employed 60 Vbeta primers together with 13 Jbeta primers. This table comes from immunoSEQ multiplex PCR, and its TCRdb copy is limited to in-frame clones, with some not included. The repertoire holds about 180,000 clones, with approximately 72% as singletons. The entry originates in a study of cytomegalovirus exposure and HLA in healthy donors. Findings of the study overall: There were a few CMV-associated chains whose specificity for CMV antigens was confirmed in vitro. It emerged from a later analysis that several of the most significant clusters appeared to be linked to common viral pathogens.

V was pared by 3 bases and J by 1 base, with 15 bases between. CDR1 is LNHNV, CDR2 YYDKDF, per germline (reference sequence). This CDR3 has 16 amino acids. The TCR originated in a human donor in good health. The gene calls are TRBV15 and TRBJ2-5, with D possibly matching TRBD2 (6 bases). The sample comprised PBMCs. The CDR3 nucleotides read TGTGCCACCAGCAGTGATCGTAGCGGCCCCCAAGAGACCCAGTACTTC. Translated: CATSSDRSGPQETQYF.